Listed here is a single T cell receptor beta chain. Its antigen remains unknown. Both 60 Vbeta primers and 13 Jbeta primers went into the PCR. Clones were read by immunoSEQ multiplex PCR, and TCRdb kept only the in-frame ones, dropping some. The sample lists around 200,000 clones; 80% to 90% were seen once. The data originate from a study of cytomegalovirus exposure and HLA in healthy donors. Regarding the study as a whole: A later analysis found most CMV-associated TCR beta chains apparently HLA-restricted.

The source of this sequence is a woman younger than 30 in good health and CMV-seronegative. The sequenced sample consisted of PBMCs.

The CDR3 is CASSIGQGGSSEQYF. The DNA for the CDR3 is TGTGCCAGTAGTATTGGACAGGGGGGGTCGAGCGAGCAGTACTTC. This rearrangement joins TRBV19 to TRBJ2-7; 10 bases map to TRBD1. CDR3 length: 15 residues. Germline CDR1 reads LNHDA; CDR2 reads SQIVND (reference sequence). The V and J ends lost 3 bases and 6 bases, in that order; junction bases with no gene match: 8.